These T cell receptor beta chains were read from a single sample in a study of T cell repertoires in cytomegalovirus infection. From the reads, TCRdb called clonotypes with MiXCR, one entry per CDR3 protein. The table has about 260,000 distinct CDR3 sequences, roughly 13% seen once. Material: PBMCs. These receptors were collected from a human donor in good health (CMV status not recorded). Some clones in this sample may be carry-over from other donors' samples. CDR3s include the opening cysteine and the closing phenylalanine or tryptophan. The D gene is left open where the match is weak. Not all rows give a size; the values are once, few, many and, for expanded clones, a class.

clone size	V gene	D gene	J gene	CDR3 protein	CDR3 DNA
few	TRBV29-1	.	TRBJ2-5	CSVPVGAGETQYF	TGCAGCGTCCCGGTAGGGGCTGGGGAGACCCAGTACTTC
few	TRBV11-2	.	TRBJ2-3	CASTSGAADTQYF	TGTGCCAGCACTTCAGGGGCGGCAGATACGCAGTATTTT
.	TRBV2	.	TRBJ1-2	CASSERDGSYGYTF	TGTGCCAGCAGTGAGAGGGACGGCAGCTATGGCTACACCTTC
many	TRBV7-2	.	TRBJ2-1	CASSLGGSSGQFF	TGTGCCAGCAGCCTAGGGGGGTCGAGCGGGCAGTTCTTC
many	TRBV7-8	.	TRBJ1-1	CASSLVAGSTEAFF	TGTGCCAGCAGCTTAGTGGCCGGGAGCACTGAAGCTTTCTTT
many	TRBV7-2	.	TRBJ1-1	CASSYRGTRSSASTEAFF	TGTGCCAGCAGCTACCGGGGGACTCGTAGTAGTGCGAGCACTGAAGCTTTCTTT
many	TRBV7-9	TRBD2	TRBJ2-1	CASSPGTSGVDEQFF	TGTGCCAGCAGCCCCGGGACTAGCGGGGTTGATGAGCAGTTCTTC
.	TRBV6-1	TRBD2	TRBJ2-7	CASRRPGLAVQYF	TGTGCCAGCAGAAGACCAGGACTAGCTGTGCAGTACTTC
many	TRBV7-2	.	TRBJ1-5	CASSLGSNNQPQHF	TGTGCCAGCAGCCTTGGGAGTAACAATCAGCCCCAGCATTTT
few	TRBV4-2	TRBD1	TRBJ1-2	CASSQQGADGYTF	TGTGCCAGCAGCCAACAGGGGGCGGATGGCTACACCTTC
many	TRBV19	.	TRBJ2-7	CASRLTSLSGTSYEQYF	TGTGCCAGTAGATTGACTTCACTTTCCGGGACCTCCTACGAGCAGTACTTC
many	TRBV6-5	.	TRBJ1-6	CASRRQGLSFSPLHF	TGTGCCAGCAGGCGTCAGGGGCTCAGTTTTTCACCCCTCCACTTT
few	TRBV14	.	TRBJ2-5	CASSRLTSWETQYF	TGTGCCAGCAGCCGACTCACTAGCTGGGAGACCCAGTACTTC
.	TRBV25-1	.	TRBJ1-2	CASSDDRLGGYTF	TGTGCCAGCAGTGATGACAGGTTGGGGGGCTACACCTTC
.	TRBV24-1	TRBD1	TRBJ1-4	CATSDGQGNNEKLFF	TGTGCCACCAGTGATGGACAGGGGAACAATGAAAAACTGTTTTTT
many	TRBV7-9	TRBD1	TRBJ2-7	CASTSTGTVSYEQYF	TGTGCCAGCACCAGTACCGGGACAGTCTCCTACGAGCAGTACTTC
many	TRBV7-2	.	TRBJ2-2	CASSLKGTNTGELFF	TGTGCCAGCAGCTTAAAAGGGACCAACACCGGGGAGCTGTTTTTT
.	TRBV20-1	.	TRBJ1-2	CSAPTGSYGYTF	TGCAGTGCCCCAACAGGTTCCTATGGCTACACCTTC
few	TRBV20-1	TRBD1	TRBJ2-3	CSAAPGQGGDTQYF	TGCAGTGCCGCCCCAGGACAGGGGGGAGATACGCAGTATTTT
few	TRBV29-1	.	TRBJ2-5	CSVAQDNASKTQYF	TGCAGCGTTGCTCAGGACAACGCTTCGAAGACCCAGTACTTC
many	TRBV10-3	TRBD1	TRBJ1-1	CAAGQSNTEAFF	TGTGCCGCGGGACAGTCGAACACTGAAGCTTTCTTT
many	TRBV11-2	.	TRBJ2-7	CASRNRAQDYEQYF	TGTGCCAGCAGAAACAGGGCTCAGGACTACGAGCAGTACTTC
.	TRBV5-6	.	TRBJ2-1	CASTKRVRSRNEQFF	TGTGCCAGTACAAAGCGGGTGAGGAGCCGCAATGAGCAGTTCTTC
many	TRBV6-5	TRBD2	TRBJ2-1	CASSSPAGGGDNEQFF	TGTGCCAGCAGTTCACCAGCGGGAGGAGGGGACAATGAGCAGTTCTTC
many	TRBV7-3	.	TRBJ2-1	CASSLSGGPDNEQFF	TGTGCCAGCAGCTTAAGCGGGGGCCCTGACAATGAGCAGTTCTTC
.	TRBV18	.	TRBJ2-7	CASSPRSAGLSYEQYF	TGTGCCAGCTCACCCAGATCGGCGGGGCTATCCTACGAGCAGTACTTC
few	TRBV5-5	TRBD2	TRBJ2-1	CASSPGGTSGGHEQFF	TGTGCCAGCAGCCCCGGCGGGACTAGCGGGGGACATGAGCAGTTCTTC
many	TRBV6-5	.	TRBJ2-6	CASSYSYESGANVLTF	TGTGCCAGCAGTTACTCGTATGAATCTGGGGCCAACGTCCTGACTTTC
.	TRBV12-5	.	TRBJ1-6	CASGLVRTSTINSPLHF	TGTGCTAGTGGTTTGGTACGGACGAGTACCATTAATTCACCCCTCCACTTT
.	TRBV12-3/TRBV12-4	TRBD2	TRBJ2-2	CASRSVGTSGNTGELFF	TGTGCCAGCAGATCTGTCGGGACTAGCGGGAACACCGGGGAGCTGTTTTTT
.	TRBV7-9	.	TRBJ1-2	CASSLARDQNNYGYTF	TGTGCCAGCAGCTTAGCGAGGGACCAAAATAACTATGGCTACACCTTC
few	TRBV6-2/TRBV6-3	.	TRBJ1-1	CASIEGMNTEAFF	TGTGCCAGCATTGAGGGCATGAACACTGAAGCTTTCTTT
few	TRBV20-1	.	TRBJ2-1	CSARVRVLEFF	TGCAGTGCTAGAGTTAGGGTCTTGGAGTTCTTC
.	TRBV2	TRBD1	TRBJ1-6	CASTPRGTGRVDSPLHF	TGTGCCAGCACCCCACGGGGGACAGGGCGTGTGGATTCACCCCTCCACTTT
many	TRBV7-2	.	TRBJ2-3	CASSRTQSTDTQYF	TGTGCCAGCAGCAGGACTCAGAGCACAGATACGCAGTATTTT
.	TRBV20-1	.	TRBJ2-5	CSASGVGQETQYF	TGCAGTGCTAGCGGGGTGGGCCAAGAGACCCAGTACTTC
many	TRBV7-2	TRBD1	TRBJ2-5	CASSLTPGQGSQETQYF	TGTGCCAGCAGCTTAACTCCGGGACAGGGGAGCCAGGAGACCCAGTACTTC
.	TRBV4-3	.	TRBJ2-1	CASSQDAASYNEQFF	TGCGCCAGCAGCCAAGACGCCGCCTCCTACAATGAGCAGTTCTTC
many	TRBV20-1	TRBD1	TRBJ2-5	CSASPGGRETQYF	TGCAGTGCTAGCCCAGGGGGCAGGGAGACCCAGTACTTC
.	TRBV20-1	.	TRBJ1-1	CSAISGPQRRNTEAFF	TGCAGTGCTATTAGTGGTCCCCAACGAAGGAACACTGAAGCTTTCTTT
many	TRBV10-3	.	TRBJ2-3	CAISEWTAGENTDTQYF	TGTGCCATCAGTGAGTGGACAGCAGGGGAAAACACAGATACGCAGTATTTT
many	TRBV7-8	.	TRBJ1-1	CASSLEVSSYAEAFF	TGTGCCAGCAGCTTAGAGGTTTCGTCTTACGCTGAAGCTTTCTTT
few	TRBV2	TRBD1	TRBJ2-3	CARDRASTDTQYF	TGTGCCAGAGACAGGGCTAGCACAGATACGCAGTATTTT
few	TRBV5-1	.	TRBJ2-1	CASSVDGQSYNEQFF	TGCGCCAGCAGCGTAGACGGACAGAGCTACAATGAGCAGTTCTTC
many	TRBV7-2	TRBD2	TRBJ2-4	CASSRLAGEENIQYF	TGTGCCAGCAGCCGACTAGCGGGGGAGGAGAACATTCAGTACTTC
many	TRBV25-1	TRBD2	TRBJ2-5	CASSPTSGQETQYF	TGTGCCAGCAGCCCGACTAGCGGCCAAGAGACCCAGTACTTC
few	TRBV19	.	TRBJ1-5	CASSSPNRERGNQPQHF	TGTGCCAGTAGTTCTCCGAACAGGGAGAGAGGCAATCAGCCCCAGCATTTT
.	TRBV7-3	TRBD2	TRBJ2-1	CASSLSSGSTEQFF	TGTGCCAGCAGCTTATCTAGCGGGAGCACTGAGCAGTTCTTC
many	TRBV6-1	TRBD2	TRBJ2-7	CASSEALGLPGGEQYF	TGTGCCAGCAGTGAAGCGCTAGGACTCCCGGGGGGGGAGCAGTACTTC
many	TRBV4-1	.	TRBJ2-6	CASSQEGGDRADSGANVLTF	TGCGCCAGCAGCCAAGAGGGGGGGGACAGAGCAGACTCTGGGGCCAACGTCCTGACTTTC
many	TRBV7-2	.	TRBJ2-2	CASSLVARGNTGELFF	TGTGCCAGCAGCTTAGTAGCCAGGGGGAACACCGGGGAGCTGTTTTTT